A selection of T cell receptor beta chains follows, all from one sample in a study of CD8+ T cells in alopecia areata. The protocol was immunoSEQ multiplex PCR, while the TCRdb copy is restricted to in-frame clones and leaves out a portion. Of some 80,000 clones detected, roughly 70% appear once; the ten largest clones hold roughly a quarter. Sequencing was performed on CD8+ T cells sorted from blood, taken at week 24, from a patient treated with tofacitinib. These receptors came from a human donor with alopecia areata. Each CDR3 is given with its conserved first and last residue. Each record gives: J gene, V gene, clone size, D gene, CDR3 DNA, CDR3 protein. The D gene is left open where the match is weak. Rows give clone size only sometimes, using once, few, many, or a class for an expanded clone.

TRBJ2-7,TRBV7-2,.,TRBD2,TGTGCCAGCAGCTTAACGGGACTAGGAACCTACGAGCAGTACTTC,CASSLTGLGTYEQYF
TRBJ2-5,TRBV25-1,once,.,TGTGCCAGCAGTGATTCCAGCCAAGAGACCCAGTACTTC,CASSDSSQETQYF
TRBJ1-5,TRBV7-2,.,.,TGTGCCAGCAGCCTCGTAGGTAGCAATCAGCCCCAGCATTTT,CASSLVGSNQPQHF
TRBJ2-3,TRBV7-2,.,.,TGTGCCAGCAGCGACAACTTCCGAGATACGCAGTATTTT,CASSDNFRDTQYF
TRBJ1-1,TRBV4-1,.,.,TGCGCCAGCAGCCAAGTCGAGGGGATGAACACTGAAGCTTTCTTT,CASSQVEGMNTEAFF
TRBJ2-7,TRBV27,.,.,TGTGCCAGCAGTTTATCGGTGACCGGCCGTCGTGGTGAGCAGTACTTC,CASSLSVTGRRGEQYF
TRBJ2-1,TRBV30,.,.,TGTGCCTGGAGCGCCGGGACCTACAATGAGCAGTTCTTC,CAWSAGTYNEQFF
TRBJ2-2,TRBV19,few,TRBD1,TGTGCCAGTAGTATAGTACTGGGACAGGGCACCGGGGAGCTGTTTTTT,CASSIVLGQGTGELFF
TRBJ1-2,TRBV4-2,.,TRBD1,TGTGCCAGCAGCGGACAGGCGGAACCGACGATCACCGGAATTTACACCTTC,CASSGQAEPTITGIYTF
TRBJ2-1,TRBV15,.,TRBD2,TGTGCCACCAGCAGAGACCCCGGACTAGCGGGACTCGACAATGAGCAGTTCTTC,CATSRDPGLAGLDNEQFF
TRBJ1-1,TRBV19,.,.,TGTGCCAGTAGTATATGGCCCGGGCCCCCTCTACCGAACACTGAAGCTTTCTTT,CASSIWPGPPLPNTEAFF
TRBJ1-5,TRBV6-5,.,.,TGTGCCAGCAGTTACGTGGGAGGTCAGCCCCAGCATTTT,CASSYVGGQPQHF
TRBJ2-4,TRBV7-8,.,.,TGTGCCAGCAGCTTAGTAGTAGGGGCGACAAACATTCAGTACTTC,CASSLVVGATNIQYF
TRBJ2-5,TRBV11-1,.,.,TGTGCCAGCAGAGCCCGGGACTTCCAAGAGACCCAGTACTTC,CASRARDFQETQYF
TRBJ2-7,TRBV11-2,.,TRBD2,TGTGCCAGCAGCCAAGGTAGAGGGAGGGACGAGCAGTACTTC,CASSQGRGRDEQYF
TRBJ1-1,TRBV27,once,.,TGTGCCAGCAGTTTGGGACAGAACACTGAAGCTTTCTTT,CASSLGQNTEAFF
TRBJ2-3,TRBV6-1,.,TRBD2,TGTGCCAGCAGTCCAATAGCGGGGGGGCCAGATACGCAGTATTTT,CASSPIAGGPDTQYF
TRBJ2-7,TRBV27,.,TRBD1,TGTGCCAGCAGACACTCCGGGACAGACTACGAGCAGTACTTC,CASRHSGTDYEQYF
TRBJ2-1,TRBV5-4,.,TRBD2,TGTGCCAGCAACTCTGGGGGGGAGTCGTTCTTC,CASNSGGESFF
TRBJ2-3,TRBV13,.,TRBD2,TGTGCCAGCAGCTCCGAACCCCGGACTAGCGGTTTAGATACGCAGTATTTT,CASSSEPRTSGLDTQYF
TRBJ2-1,TRBV11-3,few,.,TGTGCCAGCAGCTTACGTAGCGTCCAATACAATGAGCAGTTCTTC,CASSLRSVQYNEQFF
TRBJ1-2,TRBV9,.,TRBD1,TGTGCCAGCAGCGTAGCCGGGACAGGGAAAGGCTACACCTTC,CASSVAGTGKGYTF
TRBJ1-2,TRBV25-1,few,TRBD1,TGTGCCAGCAGTCACGGGACAGGGCTCGGCTATGGCTACACCTTC,CASSHGTGLGYGYTF
TRBJ2-1,TRBV6-4,.,.,TGTGCCAGCAGTGAGTTGGGGGGCGATGAGCAGTTCTTC,CASSELGGDEQFF
TRBJ2-7,TRBV23-1,.,TRBD1,TGCGCCAGCAGTCAGGGAGGGACAGGGTTAGCCTACGAGCAGTACTTC,CASSQGGTGLAYEQYF
TRBJ2-1,TRBV6-5,once,TRBD2,TGTGCCAGCAGTTACGTGGGAGGGAGGTCCTACAATGAGCAGTTCTTC,CASSYVGGRSYNEQFF
TRBJ2-2,TRBV4-1,.,.,TGCGCCAGCAGCCAAGGGGGGCATGGCACCGGGGAGCTGTTTTTT,CASSQGGHGTGELFF
TRBJ2-1,TRBV7-2,once,TRBD1,TGTGCCAGCAGCTTAGGCGGGACAGGGGGCAATGAGCAGTTCTTC,CASSLGGTGGNEQFF
TRBJ2-1,TRBV4-1,.,TRBD2,TGCGCCAGCAGCCAAGCCCTAGCGGGGAATGACAATGAGCAGTTCTTC,CASSQALAGNDNEQFF
TRBJ2-7,TRBV27,.,.,TGTGCCAGCAGTTTAACCCTAGGTCCCCTTTACGAGCAGTACTTC,CASSLTLGPLYEQYF
TRBJ2-7,TRBV7-2,.,.,TGTGCCAGCAGCTTATACCAAGGAAACGAGCAGTACTTC,CASSLYQGNEQYF
TRBJ1-4,TRBV15,.,TRBD1,TGTGCCACCAGCAGGGACAGGGGGCGGATTGAAAAACTGTTTTTT,CATSRDRGRIEKLFF
TRBJ2-1,TRBV27,few,TRBD1,TGTGCCAGCAGTTCTACAGGGGCATACAATGAGCAGTTCTTC,CASSSTGAYNEQFF
TRBJ1-3,TRBV29-1,.,.,TGCAGCGTTGAACCCAGCTCTGGAAACACCATATATTTT,CSVEPSSGNTIYF
TRBJ2-7,TRBV10-3,once,TRBD2,TGTGCCATCAGTCCGGTCCCCCGTCGCGGGAGGGAGCTGGAGCAGTACTTC,CAISPVPRRGRELEQYF
TRBJ2-2,TRBV9,.,TRBD2,TGTGCCAGCAGCGTAGCTAGCGGGAGAGGCACCGGGGAGCTGTTTTTT,CASSVASGRGTGELFF
TRBJ1-1,TRBV14,medium-sized,.,TGTGCCAGCAGCCAAGGGACAGCTTTGAACACTGAAGCTTTCTTT,CASSQGTALNTEAFF
TRBJ1-2,TRBV27,few,.,TGTGCCAGCAGTTTATCGGGGACGCCTGGCTACACCTTC,CASSLSGTPGYTF
TRBJ2-2,TRBV27,few,.,TGTGCCAGCAGTCCATGGGAGGTTAACACCGGGGAGCTGTTTTTT,CASSPWEVNTGELFF
TRBJ1-2,TRBV5-1,.,.,TGCGCCAGCAGCCTGGGAGAGGGAGACCAATATGGCTACACCTTC,CASSLGEGDQYGYTF
TRBJ2-1,TRBV28,.,.,TGTGCCAGCAGTTTAGACAGAGAAGAGCAGTTCTTC,CASSLDREEQFF
TRBJ2-1,TRBV14,.,.,TGTGCCAGCAGCCATGTCCCCTACAATGAGCAGTTCTTC,CASSHVPYNEQFF
TRBJ2-2,TRBV6-5,.,.,TGTGCCAGCATCAGGGCGTACACCGGGGAGCTGTTTTTT,CASIRAYTGELFF
TRBJ1-4,TRBV9,.,.,TGTGCCAGCAGCGTAGGCAGGGTATCTAATGAAAAACTGTTTTTT,CASSVGRVSNEKLFF
TRBJ2-1,TRBV5-6,many,TRBD2,TGTGCCAGCAGCGCGGGACTAGCGGGAGGAACTGAGCAGTTCTTC,CASSAGLAGGTEQFF
TRBJ2-5,TRBV7-2,.,TRBD1,TGTGCCAGCAGCCGACAGGGAAGGTTGAGGGAGACCCAGTACTTC,CASSRQGRLRETQYF
TRBJ2-1,TRBV7-2,few,.,TGTGCCAGCAGCTTCGGGACGGGATACAATGAGCAGTTCTTC,CASSFGTGYNEQFF
TRBJ2-7,TRBV30,once,.,TGTGCCTGGAGTGTATTTGAAAGGGCCTACGAGCAGTACTTC,CAWSVFERAYEQYF
TRBJ1-5,TRBV28,.,.,TGTGCCAGCAGTTTGGGGGACGTTAGCAATCAGCCCCAGCATTTT,CASSLGDVSNQPQHF
TRBJ2-2,TRBV13,medium-sized,.,TGTGCCAGCAGCTTCGAGGGGGTGAGCACCGGGGAGCTGTTTTTT,CASSFEGVSTGELFF
TRBJ1-5,TRBV30,.,.,TGTGCCTGGAGTGTAGCGGGGGGAGACAATCAGCCCCAGCATTTT,CAWSVAGGDNQPQHF
TRBJ2-3,TRBV5-6,few,.,TGTGCCAGCAGCTTGGAGTCCGGGGGCGGAACAGATACGCAGTATTTT,CASSLESGGGTDTQYF